The 5 T cell receptor beta chains presented below share a single source sample, sequenced in a study of T cell changes during pregnancy in multiple sclerosis. This table comes from immunoSEQ multiplex PCR, and its TCRdb copy is limited to in-frame clones, with some not included. Among about 94,000 clones listed, under 95% were seen once. The material sequenced was peripheral blood, taken after pregnancy. The receptors shown here come from a female donor with multiple sclerosis, enrolled in a pregnancy study.

V gene TRBV6-6 combines with J gene TRBJ2-2; D possibly corresponds to TRBD2 (5 bases). Per the germline V gene, CDR1 is MNHNY and CDR2 is SVGAGI (reference sequence). The CDR3 extends over 15 amino acids. Trimming shortened V by 0 bases and J by 2 bases, and 7 bases separated the two germline ends. CDR3 nucleotide sequence: TGTGCCAGCAGTTACTCGGGAGCAAACACCGGGGAGCTGTTTTTT. Protein sequence: CASSYSGANTGELFF.

The chain employs TRBV5-1 and TRBJ2-7; 8 nucleotides line up with TRBD1. The CDR3 loop spans 14 amino acids. The V and J ends lost 4 bases and 2 bases, in that order; junction bases with no gene match: 5. Germline V gives CDR1 SGHRS, CDR2 YFSETQ. The CDR3 nucleotides read TGCGCCAGCAGCCATGAGGGACAGGCCTACGAGCAGTACTTC. Its protein is CASSHEGQAYEQYF.

This chain uses TRBV10-3 with TRBJ2-1, with 11 bases aligning to TRBD2. The length of the CDR3 is 17 residues. Germline values: CDR1 ENHRY, CDR2 SYGVKD. Trimming at V came to 1 base and at J to 7 bases, leaving 9 bases not matched to a gene. CDR3 bases: TGTGCCATCAGTGAGTGGATGAAACTAGCGGGAGTAAATGAGCAGTTCTTC. Amino acids: CAISEWMKLAGVNEQFF.

The rearrangement uses TRBV19 and TRBJ1-1, with 10 nucleotides matching TRBD1. Looked up from germline, CDR1 is LNHDA and CDR2 is SQIVND (reference sequence). The CDR3 consists of 13 residues. V trimming: 4 bases; J trimming: 4 bases; junction bases outside the gene matches: 0. The chain's CDR3 is CASSRDRGTEAFF. CDR3 nucleotide sequence: TGTGCCAGTAGTAGGGACAGGGGCACTGAAGCTTTCTTT.

The rearrangement joins TRBV4-2 to TRBJ1-5; D is perhaps TRBD1 (6 bases). V was trimmed by 3 bases and J by 0 bases, leaving 12 bases between them. Germline CDR1 LGHNA, CDR2 YNFKEQ. This CDR3 region has 16 residues. The CDR3 DNA reads as TGTGCCAGCAGCCATCGGTACAGGGATAGCAATCAGCCCCAGCATTTT. Protein: CASSHRYRDSNQPQHF.